The clone carrying this T cell receptor (beta chain) was counted between two and nine times. This sample is drawn from a study of early T cells in non-severe SARS-CoV-2 infection. MiXCR, applied by TCRdb to the 5' RACE reads, yields one record per CDR3 protein. The sample gives tens of thousands of distinct CDR3 sequences, approximately 7.7% of which show up once; roughly 3.5% is in the top ten. Sample: whole blood. This receptor was taken from an adult who was a healthcare worker with PCR-confirmed SARS-CoV-2 infection or an uninfected control (not recorded which).

CDR3 nucleotide sequence: TGTGCCTGGAGTGTATCCCGGGGGCGCAGAGTGAGCACCGGGGAGCTGTTTTTT. It codes for CAWSVSRGRRVSTGELFF. V gene TRBV30 combines with J gene TRBJ2-2, with D perhaps matching TRBD1 or TRBD2 (6 bases each). The V gene lost 0 bases and the J gene lost 4 bases, with 21 bases spanning the gap. Germline CDR1 reads GTSNPN; CDR2 reads SVGIG (reference sequence). The CDR3 totals 18 residues.